These 20 T cell receptor beta chains came from one sample sequenced in a study of blood T cell repertoires in COVID-19. Libraries were prepared by immunoSEQ multiplex PCR; TCRdb keeps only in-frame clonotypes and omits some of them. The table has 50,000 to 75,000 clones, 87% seen once. Material for sequencing was peripheral blood. The receptors were gathered from a man aged 55 to 69 with acute or convalescent COVID-19.

The V call is TRBV4-1, the J call TRBJ1-1; tentatively, D is TRBD1 (5 bases). This CDR3 is 13 amino acids long. Between the trimmed V and J ends, which lost 4 bases and 6 bases, there was a span of 12 bases. The germline CDR1 and CDR2 sequences are MGHRA and YSYEKL. The CDR3: CASSLSQVSEAFF. The CDR3 nucleotides are TGCGCCAGCAGCCTCTCACAGGTGTCTGAAGCTTTCTTT.

V is TRBV18 and J is TRBJ2-3; 14 nucleotides align to TRBD2. Unmatched junction bases numbered 8, after V lost 5 bases and J lost 7 bases. Germline V CDR1 and CDR2: KGHSH, LQKENI. This CDR3 is built from 16 residues. The CDR3 DNA is TGTGCCAGCTCATTCGGGACTAGCGGGGGAGTCTATACGCAGTATTTT. Translating it yields CASSFGTSGGVYTQYF.

The chain combines TRBV9 with TRBJ1-2; tentative D call: TRBD1 (6 bases). V was pared by 3 bases and J by 8 bases, with 20 bases between. This CDR3 is built from 15 residues. Per the germline V gene, CDR1 is SGDLS and CDR2 is YYNGEE. CDR3 residues: CASSEGDVSVGGYTF. CDR3 in DNA: TGTGCCAGCAGCGAGGGGGATGTTTCGGTGGGAGGCTACACCTTC. Drawing the rest from reference TRBV9 and TRBJ1-2, the complete variable domain is DSGVTQTPKHLITATGQRVTLRCSPRSGDLSVYWYQQSLDQGLQFLIQYYNGEERAKGNILERFSAQQFPDLHSELNLSSLELGDSALYFCASSEGDVSVGGYTFGSGTRLTVV.

The chain has TRBV4-3 and TRBJ2-2; 9 bases line up with TRBD2. Looked up from germline, CDR1 is LGHNA and CDR2 is YSLEER. The CDR3 has 16 amino acids. The V segment lost 3 bases and the J segment 5 bases; nucleotides outside the gene matches: 7. The CDR3 loop is CASSQAAGGETGELFF. The CDR3 DNA reads TGCGCCAGCAGCCAGGCAGCGGGGGGAGAGACCGGGGAGCTGTTTTTT.

The gene calls are TRBV7-2 and TRBJ2-4; D may be TRBD1 (6 bases). Germline assignment: CDR1 SGHTA and CDR2 FQGNSA. This CDR3 has 14 amino acids. Trimming cost V 5 bases and J 2 bases, with 10 bases left between them. The CDR3 here is CASSLDRSKNIQYF. As DNA, the CDR3 is TGTGCCAGCAGCCTGGACAGATCCAAAAACATTCAGTACTTC.

This chain uses TRBV10-3 with TRBJ2-1, with 7 bases aligning to TRBD1. J was trimmed by 6 bases and V by 4 bases; bases with no gene match: 3. This CDR3 spans 13 amino acids. CDR1 and CDR2 (germline): ENHRY, SYGVKD. CDR3 nucleotides: TGTGCCATCAGTGGGGCAGGGGGCAATGAGCAGTTCTTC. This gives the protein CAISGAGGNEQFF.

The genes are TRBV21-1 and TRBJ1-5. TRBV21-1 is a documented pseudogene. This CDR3 has 18 residues. The DNA of the CDR3 is TGTGCCAGCAGCAAACCGGGGGGACATGGTCCCTCGAATCAGCCCCAGCATTTT. Encoded protein: CASSKPGGHGPSNQPQHF.

The V gene is TRBV9, the J gene TRBJ2-3; 9 bases agree with TRBD2. Germline values: CDR1 SGDLS, CDR2 YYNGEE. V shed 4 bases and J 4 bases; nucleotides not matched to a gene: 7. This CDR3 has 15 residues. CDR3 coding DNA: TGTGCCAGCAGCCCAAATGGCGGGGGGGCAGATACGCAGTATTTT. Its translation: CASSPNGGGADTQYF. Filled out from reference TRBV9 and TRBJ2-3, the complete variable domain reads DSGVTQTPKHLITATGQRVTLRCSPRSGDLSVYWYQQSLDQGLQFLIQYYNGEERAKGNILERFSAQQFPDLHSELNLSSLELGDSALYFCASSPNGGGADTQYFGPGTRLTVL.

The chain has TRBV7-6 and TRBJ2-5, with TRBD2 matching over 13 bases. The CDR3 length is 16 residues. Trimming took 4 bases from V and 5 from J; bases not matched to a gene: 7. Germline V gives CDR1 SGHVS, CDR2 FNYEAQ. The CDR3 is CASSSTSGGARETQYF. The CDR3 nucleotides are TGTGCCAGCAGCTCTACTAGCGGGGGGGCTCGGGAGACCCAGTACTTC.

V gene TRBV19 combines with J gene TRBJ1-2, with 7 bases aligning to TRBD1. Looked up from germline, CDR1 is LNHDA and CDR2 is SQIVND (reference sequence). After removal of 3 bases from V and 6 bases from J, the junction contained 16 bases not matched to a gene. The CDR3 has 17 amino acids. The CDR3 sequence is CASSIWPVRQGENGYTF. DNA of the CDR3: TGTGCCAGTAGTATCTGGCCCGTAAGACAGGGAGAGAATGGCTACACCTTC.

The chain has TRBV6-5 and TRBJ1-2; 8 bases are shared with TRBD1. Germline V CDR1 and CDR2: MNHEY, SVGAGI. The CDR3 is made up of 14 amino acids. V trimming: 0 bases; J trimming: 3 bases; junction bases outside the gene matches: 0. The CDR3 loop reads CASSYSDRDYGYTF. The CDR3 DNA reads as TGTGCCAGCAGTTACTCGGACAGGGACTATGGCTACACCTTC.

V is TRBV7-3 and J is TRBJ2-5, with a possible D match to TRBD1 (5 bases). Germline-derived CDR1 and CDR2 are SGHTA and FQGTGA. Between the trimmed V and J ends, which lost 2 bases and 5 bases, there was a span of 9 bases. The CDR3 has 13 residues. DNA for the CDR3: TGTGCCAGCAGCTTAGGGGCCCTCGAGACCCAGTACTTC. Residues: CASSLGALETQYF.

V gene TRBV7-2 combines with J gene TRBJ2-7, with 7 bases aligning to TRBD2. The germline gives CDR1 SGHTA, CDR2 FQGNSA. Losses at the gene ends were 5 bases for V and 6 bases for J; bases not matched to a gene: 19. The CDR3 extends over 17 amino acids. In nucleotides, the CDR3 is TGTGCCAGCAGCCCCCCTCGGGGGAGGGGAATTTCTTCCGAGCAGTACTTC. This gives the protein CASSPPRGRGISSEQYF.

The CDR3 sequence: CASSLTENTGELFF. DNA for the CDR3: TGTGCCAGCAGCTTGACAGAGAACACCGGGGAGCTGTTTTTT. The chain joins TRBV2 to TRBJ2-2; D possibly corresponds to TRBD1 (5 bases). The CDR3 covers 14 residues. Trimming took 6 bases from V and 1 from J, leaving 9 bases between them. The germline V gene encodes CDR1 SNHLY and CDR2 FYNNEI.

The chain recombines TRBV7-9 with TRBJ1-6; D is undetermined. Germline V gene data show CDR1 as SEHNR and CDR2 as FQNEAQ (reference sequence). Deletions cut 3 bases from V and 6 bases from J, with 9 bases between. The CDR3 runs 14 residues. CDR3 coding DNA: TGTGCCAGCAGCTTTGGGCAGGTTAATTCACCCCTCCACTTT. Amino acids: CASSFGQVNSPLHF.

This sequence joins TRBV19 and TRBJ1-2; 10 bases fit TRBD1. The CDR3 is 13 residues long. The V gene end was trimmed by 10 bases and the J gene end by 8 bases; junction bases not matched to a gene: 10. Germline V CDR1 and CDR2: LNHDA, SQIVND (reference sequence). CDR3 in DNA: TGTGCCATCTCGGACAGGGGGGCGATCGGCTACACCTTC. This codes for CAISDRGAIGYTF.

The chain is built from TRBV12-3 or TRBV12-4 and TRBJ1-1; TRBD1 might be the D (6 bases). There are 13 residues in the CDR3. Between the trimmed V and J ends, which lost 7 bases and 6 bases, there was a span of 15 bases. The CDR3 loop is CASTQNRVAEAFF. In DNA, the CDR3 is TGTGCCAGCACTCAGAACAGGGTGGCTGAAGCTTTCTTT.

The chain recombines TRBV4-1 with TRBJ1-4; D perhaps matches TRBD1 (5 bases). The germline gives CDR1 MGHRA, CDR2 YSYEKL. This CDR3 contains 15 residues. V lost 1 base and J 6 bases, leaving 12 bases between the germline ends. CDR3 residues: CASSQAGTLDEKLFF. The CDR3 DNA reads TGCGCCAGCAGCCAAGCCGGGACTCTCGATGAAAAACTGTTTTTT.

The chain combines TRBV9 with TRBJ2-5, with 14 bases matching TRBD2. Germline CDR1 reads SGDLS; CDR2 reads YYNGEE. The CDR3 length is 16 residues. Trimming at V came to 8 bases and at J to 2 bases, leaving 8 bases not matched to a gene. The CDR3 sequence is CASGTSGGGLQETQYF. The CDR3 nucleotides read TGTGCCAGTGGGACTAGCGGGGGAGGGTTACAAGAGACCCAGTACTTC. Full variable domain (outside the CDR3, taken from reference TRBV9 and TRBJ2-5): DSGVTQTPKHLITATGQRVTLRCSPRSGDLSVYWYQQSLDQGLQFLIQYYNGEERAKGNILERFSAQQFPDLHSELNLSSLELGDSALYFCASGTSGGGLQETQYFGPGTRLLVL.

CDR3 bases: TGTGCCAGCAGTCACAGGGTAGCGAACGAGCAGTACTTC. Residues: CASSHRVANEQYF. The chain has TRBV2 and TRBJ2-7; D possibly corresponds to TRBD1 (6 bases). V was pared by 5 bases and J by 5 bases, with 13 bases between. The germline V gene encodes CDR1 SNHLY and CDR2 FYNNEI. The CDR3 sequence is 13 residues long. The full variable domain, with the rest looked up from reference TRBV2 and TRBJ2-7, is EPEVTQTPSHQVTQMGQEVILRCVPISNHLYFYWYRQILGQKVEFLVSFYNNEISEKSEIFDDQFSVERPDGSNFTLKIRSTKLEDSAMYFCASSHRVANEQYFGPGTRLTVT.